Listed below are T cell receptor beta chains from one sample, sequenced in a study of technical replicates of blood from a handful of donors. Assay used: immunoSEQ multiplex PCR; TCRdb lists only in-frame clones, some missing. The sample includes tens of thousands of clones, about 83% seen only once; the top ten take approximately 4.7%. The sample comprised PBMCs. The receptors shown here come from a human donor in good health. Some clones in this sample may be carry-over from other donors' samples. The CDR3 runs from the conserved cysteine through the conserved F or W. D genes are given only for firm matches. The size entry is marked missing in some rows and otherwise reads once, few, many or a size class.

v_gene	j_gene	d_gene	abundance	CDR3nt	CDR3aa
TRBV15	TRBJ1-5	TRBD1	-	TGTGCCACCAGCAGAGACCGGGACAGGGGCAATCAGCCCCAGCATTTT	CATSRDRDRGNQPQHF
TRBV4-3	TRBJ2-2	TRBD2	-	TGCGCCAGCAGCCAAGATGTAGCGGGGAGCACCGGGGAGCTGTTTTTT	CASSQDVAGSTGELFF
TRBV2	TRBJ2-2	TRBD2	-	TGTGCCAGCAGTAGGACCGGGACTAGCGGGGACCGGGGCGGGGAGCTGTTTTTT	CASSRTGTSGDRGGELFF
TRBV7-9	TRBJ1-6	TRBD1	-	TGTGCCAGCAGCCAGGGGACAGTTAATAATTCACCCCTCCACTTT	CASSQGTVNNSPLHF
TRBV10-3	TRBJ2-1	TRBD2	-	TGTGCCATCGGTTCTAGCGGGTCCTCCTACAATGAGCAGTTCTTC	CAIGSSGSSYNEQFF
TRBV16	TRBJ2-7	-	few	TGTGCCAGCAGCCAATCGGTAGTGTACGAGCAGTACTTC	CASSQSVVYEQYF
TRBV30	TRBJ2-3	TRBD2	-	TGTGCCTGGAGTGGACAGACTAGCGGGGGGGGTACGCAGTATTTT	CAWSGQTSGGGTQYF
TRBV7-3	TRBJ2-1	-	once	TGTGCCAGCAGCTTAAACAGAGACAATGAGCAGTTCTTC	CASSLNRDNEQFF
TRBV6-1	TRBJ2-1	TRBD1	-	TGTGCCAGCAGTCCGAGGGACAGGGTTAGTAATGAGCAGTTCTTC	CASSPRDRVSNEQFF
TRBV6-6	TRBJ1-1	TRBD1	-	TGTGCCACCCGACCAGGGGGCGCTTTGGACACTGAAGCTTTCTTT	CATRPGGALDTEAFF